This TCR beta chain appears in the sequencing data of a study of blood T cell repertoires in COVID-19. The CDR3 has 14 residues. V trimming: 5 bases; J trimming: 4 bases; junction bases outside the gene matches: 3. Germline V gene lookup returns CDR1 MNHEY and CDR2 SVGAGI. Clones were sequenced by immunoSEQ multiplex PCR, and TCRdb holds only the in-frame ones, with some missing. The table lists 100,000 to 150,000 clones, 81% of them singletons. V usage is TRBV6-5 and J usage is TRBJ2-1; TRBD2 aligns across 9 bases. Sequencing was done on a sample of peripheral blood. The TCR sequence derives from a woman aged 50 to 65 with acute or convalescent COVID-19. CDR3 protein: CASSTAGGYNEQFF. The CDR3, as DNA: TGTGCCAGCAGTACAGCGGGGGGATACAATGAGCAGTTCTTC.